This T cell receptor (beta chain) was documented in a study of identifying expanded T cells in peripheral blood. Broader study findings: Across healthy donors, higher total template counts meant significantly greater approximately two-week count variance.

V was trimmed by 2 bases and J by 2 bases, leaving 7 bases between them. CDR3 length: 14 residues. Germline V gene sequence: CDR1 MGHRA, CDR2 YSYEKL. This table comes from immunoSEQ multiplex PCR, and its TCRdb copy is limited to in-frame clones, with some not included. The profile shows about 86,000 clones, more than 75% of them singletons. About this clone: Its antigen is unknown.

The chain has TRBV4-1 and TRBJ1-5; no reliable D call. The sample was blood. This TCR came from a person between 18 and 75 years old in good health. This chain's CDR3 is CASSQQSGNQPQHF. In DNA, the CDR3 is TGCGCCAGCAGCCAACAATCGGGCAATCAGCCCCAGCATTTT.